This T cell receptor (beta chain) derives from a study of blood T cell repertoires in COVID-19. Here immunoSEQ multiplex PCR was the method, and the copy in TCRdb shows in-frame clones only, minus some. The sample consists of 95,000 to 150,000 clones, about 83% of them appearing once. Enrollees, roughly 18 to 89 years old, lived in 20 to 25 US areas. Trimming left V 1 base short and J 3 bases short, with 9 bases between. The CDR3 covers 14 residues. From germline, CDR1 is SGHTA and CDR2 FQGNSA. Sample: PBMCs or T cells enriched from blood (not recorded which). V is TRBV7-2 and J is TRBJ1-2, with D possibly TRBD1 on 6 matching bases. The clonotype comes from a woman in her twenties or thirties who had recovered from COVID-19. The CDR3 region is CASSLGGQYYGYTF. The CDR3 DNA is TGTGCCAGCAGCTTAGGAGGACAGTACTATGGCTACACCTTC.